The 11 T cell receptor beta chains presented below share a single source sample, sequenced in a study of T cell responses to AZD1222 COVID-19 vaccine. Sequencing used immunoSEQ multiplex PCR; TCRdb keeps in-frame clones, though not all of them. In the table there are some 150,000 clones, 92% of which are singletons. Sequenced material: peripheral blood, taken on day 0 of AZD1222 vaccination. The source of these receptors is an adult in good health.

The V and J genes are TRBV6-5 and TRBJ2-5; D gene unclear. Trimming pared 2 bases from V and 0 bases from J, leaving 7 bases between. CDR3 length: 14 residues. Germline V gene data show CDR1 as MNHEY and CDR2 as SVGAGI. The CDR3 region has the DNA TGTGCCAGCAGTTACAACGGCTACCAAGAGACCCAGTACTTC. Translated, it gives CASSYNGYQETQYF.

This sequence joins TRBV6-1 and TRBJ1-1; the D gene is possibly TRBD1 (6 bases). Deletions cut 3 bases from V and 1 base from J, with 15 bases between. The germline gives CDR1 MNHNS, CDR2 SASEGT. CDR3 length equals 16 residues. The CDR3 nucleotides are TGTGCCAGCAGTGAGCTGGGGGACACTACGAACACTGAAGCTTTCTTT. It is translated as CASSELGDTTNTEAFF.

The chain joins TRBV6-2 or TRBV6-3 to TRBJ2-7; possible D gene TRBD1, 5 bases. Per germline, CDR1 MNHEY and CDR2 SVGEGT. Trimming stripped 6 bases from V and 0 bases from J, with 15 bases between. The length of the CDR3 is 15 residues. CDR3 coding DNA: TGTGCCAGCAGCCTACAGGAATCGGGCTCCTACGAGCAGTACTTC. Translating gives CASSLQESGSYEQYF.

The genes are TRBV5-6 and TRBJ2-7; no definite D call. CDR1 and CDR2 (germline): SGHDT, YYEEEE. V lost 2 bases and J lost 0, with 9 bases in between. The CDR3 is made up of 14 amino acids. CDR3 nucleotides: TGTGCCAGCAGCTTTCGGGTGCCCTCCTACGAGCAGTACTTC. The encoded protein is CASSFRVPSYEQYF.

This chain uses TRBV2 with TRBJ1-2, with D unclear. Germline loops: CDR1 SNHLY, CDR2 FYNNEI. This CDR3 is built from 10 residues. The ends were cut back, 0 bases at V and 12 bases at J, with 5 bases in the middle. The CDR3 DNA reads TGTGCCAGCAGTGAAGCAGGGCACACCTTC. Its protein is CASSEAGHTF.

The V call is TRBV15, the J call TRBJ1-3; D remains unclear. The germline CDR1 and CDR2 sequences are LNHNV and YYDKDF (reference sequence). Deletions cut 5 bases from V and 7 bases from J, with 9 bases between. CDR3 length: 12 amino acids. Here the CDR3 DNA reads TGTGCCACCAGCGGACGCAGGAACACCATATATTTT. It is translated as CATSGRRNTIYF.

The rearrangement links TRBV10-3 to TRBJ2-7, with D tentatively TRBD2 (5 bases). The germline gives CDR1 ENHRY, CDR2 SYGVKD. V lost 8 bases to trimming and J lost 4 bases, with 12 bases between them. The CDR3 contains 12 residues. The CDR3 spells CAISEAGYEQYF. Here the CDR3 DNA reads TGTGCCATCTCGGAGGCCGGGTACGAGCAGTACTTC.

V and J are TRBV6-5 and TRBJ1-2; no reliable D call. V was cut by 10 bases and J by 1 base, with 10 bases left in between. CDR1 MNHEY and CDR2 SVGAGI come from the germline V gene. The CDR3 is 12 residues long. CDR3 sequence reads: CATSTGNYGYTF. The CDR3 bases are TGTGCCACCAGCACTGGTAACTATGGCTACACCTTC.

J is TRBJ1-2 and V is TRBV5-4; D possibly corresponds to TRBD1 (5 bases). The CDR3 runs to 15 residues. The V gene lost 4 bases and the J gene lost 4 bases, with 17 bases spanning the gap. Germline values: CDR1 SGHNT, CDR2 YYREEE (reference sequence). CDR3 in amino acids: CASSIPGRGIYGYTF. The CDR3 DNA is TGTGCCAGCAGCATCCCGGGACGCGGCATCTATGGCTACACCTTC.

The chain links TRBV18 to TRBJ2-7; D uncertain. This CDR3 spans 14 amino acids. The V and J ends lost 5 bases and 0 bases respectively, with 11 bases between them. Per germline, CDR1 KGHSH and CDR2 LQKENI. The CDR3 sequence is CASSAARNSYEQYF. CDR3 in DNA: TGTGCCAGCTCAGCTGCTCGGAACTCCTACGAGCAGTACTTC. The full variable domain, completed using reference TRBV18 and TRBJ2-7, is NAGVMQNPRHLVRRRGQEARLRCSPMKGHSHVYWYRQLPEEGLKFMVYLQKENIIDESGMPKERFSAEFPKEGPSILRIQQVVRGDSAAYFCASSAARNSYEQYFGPGTRLTVT.

This chain connects TRBV14 to TRBJ2-7; D call uncertain. The CDR3 loop spans 11 amino acids. Trimming removed 6 bases from V and 2 bases from J, with 5 bases in between. Germline V gene lookup returns CDR1 SGHDN and CDR2 FVKESK. The CDR3 is CASSKAYEQYF. The DNA of the CDR3 is TGTGCCAGCAGTAAGGCCTACGAGCAGTACTTC.